The rows below give T cell receptor beta chains drawn from one sample of a study of shared clonotypes between healthy human individuals. The assay was immunoSEQ multiplex PCR, and TCRdb's table has in-frame clones only and misses some. The table includes some 470,000 clones, 76% detected once. The sample consisted of PBMCs. The receptors were sampled from a woman aged 40 to 50 in good health. Some clones in this sample may be carry-over from other donors' samples. CDR3s include the opening cysteine and the closing phenylalanine or tryptophan. D genes are given only for firm matches.

v_gene	j_gene	d_gene	CDR3aa
TRBV6-6	TRBJ2-1	-	CASSYPLGSSYNEQFF
TRBV11-3	TRBJ2-7	-	CASSQDEGQGVDEQYF
TRBV7-9	TRBJ1-6	TRBD1	CASSSQDRGDSPLHF
TRBV2	TRBJ1-2	-	CASRNTANYGYTF
TRBV7-9	TRBJ1-1	-	CASSLDSWGTEAFF
TRBV11-2	TRBJ2-7	-	CASSIGGSSYEQYF
TRBV7-8	TRBJ2-5	TRBD2	CASSLSRRERGETQYF
TRBV11-2	TRBJ1-2	-	CASSPYRGPLFDGYTF
TRBV21-1	TRBJ2-7	-	CASSKVGYAGQHSYEQYF
TRBV4-2	TRBJ2-7	TRBD2	CASSRWGEGPYEQYF
TRBV6-6	TRBJ1-2	TRBD1	CASSYGGQGYGYTF
TRBV30	TRBJ2-1	TRBD2	CAWGTSGNNEQFF
TRBV5-1	TRBJ2-1	-	CASSLASSAYNEQFF